A selection of T cell receptor beta chains follows, all from one sample in a study of cytomegalovirus exposure and HLA in healthy donors. Measured with immunoSEQ multiplex PCR; TCRdb has only the in-frame clones, and not every one. The sample has under 200,000 clones; around 78% are singletons. Specimen: PBMCs. These receptors were taken from a woman in her fifties or sixties in good health and CMV-seropositive. CDR3s include the opening cysteine and the closing phenylalanine or tryptophan. The D gene is left open where the match is weak. Clone size is not always given. Where it is, it says once, few, many or a class for expanded clones.

D gene	CDR3 length	V gene	clone size	J gene	CDR3 protein	CDR3 DNA
TRBD2	15	TRBV4-3	NA	TRBJ2-5	CASSQGTSGQETQYF	TGCGCCAGCAGCCAAGGGACTAGCGGACAAGAGACCCAGTACTTC
NA	13	TRBV19	NA	TRBJ1-1	CASSDIGNTEAFF	TGTGCCAGTAGTGACATCGGGAACACTGAAGCTTTCTTT
NA	17	TRBV27	once	TRBJ1-4	CASGVPGGGATNEKLFF	TGTGCCAGTGGAGTTCCGGGGGGGGGAGCAACTAATGAAAAACTGTTTTTT
NA	16	TRBV4-3	NA	TRBJ1-6	CASSQRTARDNSPLHF	TGCGCCAGCAGCCAAAGGACTGCCCGGGATAATTCACCCCTCCACTTT
NA	14	TRBV27	NA	TRBJ2-7	CASSPDRYLYEQYF	TGTGCCAGCAGCCCTGACAGGTACCTATACGAGCAGTACTTC
TRBD1	16	TRBV7-9	NA	TRBJ1-2	CASSLGARDRGDGYTF	TGTGCCAGCAGCTTAGGGGCTCGGGACAGGGGCGATGGCTACACCTTC
TRBD1	14	TRBV6-6	NA	TRBJ1-1	CASRTGVGYTEAFF	TGTGCCAGCCGTACAGGGGTTGGGTACACTGAAGCTTTCTTT
NA	14	TRBV19	NA	TRBJ1-2	CASSIRSLFYGYTF	TGTGCCAGTAGTATACGGAGTCTTTTCTATGGCTACACCTTC
NA	16	TRBV7-2	NA	TRBJ2-5	CASSPQGSEGQETQYF	TGTGCCAGCAGCCCCCAGGGGTCCGAGGGCCAAGAGACCCAGTACTTC
TRBD1	14	TRBV19	NA	TRBJ1-5	CASSARTGDQPQHF	TGTGCCAGTAGTGCTCGGACAGGGGATCAGCCCCAGCATTTT
TRBD1	13	TRBV29-1	NA	TRBJ1-5	CSVAGQGIHSQHF	TGCAGCGTCGCTGGACAGGGGATTCACTCCCAGCATTTT
TRBD1	15	TRBV11-2	once	TRBJ1-3	CASSPRTGSGNTIYF	TGTGCCAGCAGCCCCCGGACAGGATCAGGAAACACCATATATTTT
NA	14	TRBV19	NA	TRBJ2-5	CASSILGGAETQYF	TGTGCCAGTAGTATTTTAGGGGGTGCAGAGACCCAGTACTTC
NA	15	TRBV19	NA	TRBJ1-1	CASISRAQENTEAFF	TGTGCCAGTATCTCCAGGGCCCAGGAGAACACTGAAGCTTTCTTT
NA	11	TRBV30	few	TRBJ2-1	CAWSQGNEQFF	TGTGCCTGGAGTCAGGGGAATGAGCAGTTCTTC
TRBD1	14	TRBV6-5	NA	TRBJ1-3	CASSRGRAGNTIYF	TGTGCCAGCAGCAGGGGGCGGGCGGGAAACACCATATATTTT
TRBD2	17	TRBV4-3	NA	TRBJ2-7	CASSREGRGPTGNEQYF	TGCGCCAGCAGCCGGGAGGGGCGGGGACCAACGGGGAACGAGCAGTACTTC
TRBD2	14	TRBV18	NA	TRBJ2-3	CASSSTSGGDTQYF	TGTGCCAGCTCATCGACTAGCGGAGGAGATACGCAGTATTTT
NA	16	TRBV6-6	once	TRBJ2-3	CASSPRRGRSTDTQYF	TGTGCCAGCAGTCCCCGTCGTGGGAGAAGCACAGATACGCAGTATTTT
NA	14	TRBV27	NA	TRBJ1-1	CASRPTGRNTEAFF	TGTGCCAGCAGGCCGACAGGTAGGAACACTGAAGCTTTCTTT
NA	17	TRBV11-3	NA	TRBJ2-5	CASSSILGQRHQETQYF	TGTGCCAGCAGCTCAATCCTCGGACAGAGGCACCAAGAGACCCAGTACTTC
NA	14	TRBV7-3	NA	TRBJ2-3	CASSLGGRTDTQYF	TGTGCCAGCAGCTTAGGTGGGAGAACAGATACGCAGTATTTT
TRBD1	16	TRBV4-3	NA	TRBJ1-2	CASSQDRGYRGYGYTF	TGCGCCAGCAGCCAAGATCGGGGTTACAGGGGTTATGGCTACACCTTC
NA	15	TRBV27	NA	TRBJ1-4	CASSFRGLLGEKLFF	TGTGCCAGCAGTTTTAGGGGGTTACTGGGTGAAAAACTGTTTTTT
NA	15	TRBV5-6	NA	TRBJ1-1	CASSLRGGKNTEAFF	TGTGCCAGCAGCCTTAGGGGCGGCAAGAACACTGAAGCTTTCTTT
NA	13	TRBV10-3	NA	TRBJ2-1	CAINEGLNNEQFF	TGTGCCATCAACGAAGGACTAAACAATGAGCAGTTCTTC
NA	15	TRBV7-2	NA	TRBJ1-2	CASRFRTAIFYGYTF	TGTGCCAGCAGATTCCGGACAGCTATATTCTATGGCTACACCTTC
NA	16	TRBV2	NA	TRBJ2-6	CASSEFGPSGANVLTF	TGTGCCAGCAGTGAATTTGGGCCCTCTGGGGCCAACGTCCTGACTTTC
TRBD2	17	TRBV7-8	NA	TRBJ2-1	CASSSILAGGIYNEQFF	TGTGCCAGCAGCTCTATTCTAGCGGGAGGGATCTACAATGAGCAGTTCTTC
NA	14	TRBV5-1	few	TRBJ2-5	CASSLGGQKETQYF	TGCGCCAGCAGCTTGGGCGGACAAAAAGAGACCCAGTACTTC
NA	15	TRBV14	NA	TRBJ2-1	CASSPWPSVDNEQFF	TGTGCCAGCAGCCCATGGCCTAGCGTCGACAATGAGCAGTTCTTC
NA	11	TRBV11-3	NA	TRBJ1-1	CASSTGSWAFF	TGTGCCAGCAGTACAGGGTCTTGGGCTTTCTTT
NA	15	TRBV15	NA	TRBJ2-3	CATSRDRKRTDTQYF	TGTGCCACCAGCAGAGATCGGAAGCGTACAGATACGCAGTATTTT
NA	18	TRBV19	NA	TRBJ2-2	CASSIFNSHAPNTGELFF	TGTGCCAGTAGTATTTTCAACTCCCACGCACCGAACACCGGGGAGCTGTTTTTT
NA	11	TRBV6-5	few	TRBJ2-4	CASSQQNIQYF	TGTGCCAGCAGCCAACAGAACATTCAGTACTTC
NA	15	TRBV5-6	NA	TRBJ2-5	CASSLATGQRETQYF	TGTGCCAGCAGCTTGGCCACAGGTCAGAGAGAGACCCAGTACTTC
NA	16	TRBV5-6	NA	TRBJ1-2	CASSRVTLQEPDGYTF	TGTGCCAGCAGCCGTGTTACGTTACAGGAGCCCGATGGCTACACCTTC
TRBD1	13	TRBV30	NA	TRBJ1-1	CAWRLRGDTEAFF	TGTGCCTGGAGGCTCAGGGGGGACACTGAAGCTTTCTTT
NA	15	TRBV19	few	TRBJ2-6	CASSPGAVGANVLTF	TGTGCCAGTAGTCCAGGGGCGGTTGGGGCCAACGTCCTGACTTTC
NA	13	TRBV5-8	NA	TRBJ1-1	CASSFLDTSEAFF	TGTGCCAGCAGCTTCCTCGACACAAGTGAAGCTTTCTTT
TRBD1	14	TRBV11-2	NA	TRBJ1-2	CASSLAGGVDGYTF	TGTGCCAGCAGCTTAGCAGGGGGCGTGGATGGCTACACCTTC
NA	14	TRBV9	NA	TRBJ1-2	CASSVSTSHYGYTF	TGTGCCAGCAGCGTGTCGACAAGTCACTATGGCTACACCTTC
TRBD1	16	TRBV29-1	NA	TRBJ2-6	CSVGQGANSGANVLTF	TGCAGCGTTGGGCAGGGGGCAAACTCTGGGGCCAACGTCCTGACTTTC
TRBD1	18	TRBV4-3	once	TRBJ1-4	CASSHLQGAGGQDEKLFF	TGCGCCAGCAGCCATCTACAGGGGGCGGGAGGTCAGGATGAAAAACTGTTTTTT
NA	13	TRBV7-9	NA	TRBJ2-5	CASSLQGPETQYF	TGTGCCAGCAGCTTACAGGGGCCGGAGACCCAGTACTTC
NA	12	TRBV7-3	NA	TRBJ2-7	CASSLGGSEQYF	TGTGCCAGCAGCTTAGGGGGGTCCGAGCAGTACTTC
NA	15	TRBV6-5	NA	TRBJ2-6	CASKGTGTGANVLTF	TGTGCCAGCAAAGGTACAGGAACTGGGGCCAACGTCCTGACTTTC
TRBD2	15	TRBV2	NA	TRBJ2-3	CASSPEGLAQDTQYF	TGTGCCAGCAGCCCCGAGGGACTAGCACAAGATACGCAGTATTTT
NA	14	TRBV6-5	once	TRBJ1-5	CASSYSPGEGTQHF	TGTGCCAGCAGTTACTCCCCGGGGGAGGGGACCCAGCATTTT
NA	15	TRBV7-2	NA	TRBJ2-2	CASSLGSTNTGELFF	TGTGCCAGCAGCTTAGGCAGTACGAACACCGGGGAGCTGTTTTTT
TRBD1	16	TRBV2	once	TRBJ1-1	CASRAGTGGGNTEAFF	TGTGCCAGCAGAGCCGGGACAGGGGGCGGGAACACTGAAGCTTTCTTT
NA	15	TRBV5-4	NA	TRBJ2-5	CASSLGGGAGETQYF	TGTGCCAGCAGCTTAGGGGGGGGAGCGGGAGAGACCCAGTACTTC
NA	13	TRBV5-1	NA	TRBJ1-2	CASSPDSNYGYTF	TGCGCCAGCAGCCCGGACAGCAACTATGGCTACACCTTC
TRBD1	18	TRBV5-6	NA	TRBJ1-1	CASSWEKGTGTRYTEAFF	TGTGCCAGCAGCTGGGAAAAGGGGACAGGGACGAGGTACACTGAAGCTTTCTTT
NA	14	TRBV30	once	TRBJ2-7	CAWTSTGFVYEQYF	TGTGCCTGGACTTCAACGGGATTCGTCTACGAGCAGTACTTC
NA	14	TRBV9	once	TRBJ1-1	CASSVGGGPTEAFF	TGTGCCAGCAGCGTAGGTGGGGGCCCCACTGAAGCTTTCTTT
TRBD1	14	TRBV5-6	NA	TRBJ2-7	CASSADRGSYEQYF	TGTGCCAGCAGCGCCGACAGGGGGTCCTACGAGCAGTACTTC